This T cell receptor (beta chain) was sequenced during a study of radiotherapy plus CTLA-4 blockade in lung cancer. Study at large: Patients showed objective responses in under 20% of cases, and disease control was achieved by about 31%. The study's findings and limits: Together with interferon-beta, which increased in serum after radiation, early dynamic changes in blood T cell clones were reportedly the best predictors of response. Following radiotherapy plus ipilimumab, tumor-derived TCR clones expanded in the blood.

Concerning this clone: Antigen specificity is unknown.

Profiling relied on immunoSEQ multiplex PCR, and the TCRdb table lists in-frame clones only, not all of them. The data hold roughly 93,000 clones, with 75% to 90% observed a single time. Those with chemo-refractory metastatic non-small-cell lung cancer were treated with focal radiation combined with CTLA-4 blockade using ipilimumab. This CDR3 spans 14 amino acids. V was cut by 4 bases and J by 0 bases, with 8 bases left in between. The germline V gene has CDR1 MNHNY and CDR2 SVGAGI (reference sequence). The chain carries TRBV6-6 and TRBJ2-3; perhaps TRBD2 as D (5 bases). The sequence was collected from a human donor with non-small cell lung cancer who had a partial response to radiotherapy plus ipilimumab. Source: peripheral blood, taken from a patient treated with radiotherapy plus ipilimumab. The DNA of the CDR3 is TGTGCCAGCAGTTCGGGCGGGAGCACAGATACGCAGTATTTT. This gives the protein CASSSGGSTDTQYF.